The next 22 T cell receptor beta chains were all read from a single sample in a study of cytomegalovirus exposure and HLA in healthy donors. 60 Vbeta and 13 Jbeta primers were used in PCR. Libraries were prepared by immunoSEQ multiplex PCR; TCRdb keeps only in-frame clonotypes and omits some of them. The sample contains 120,000 to 150,000 clones, roughly 80% of which appear only once. Material for sequencing was PBMCs. The receptors here all came from a man between 40 and 49 years old in good health and CMV-seropositive.

The chain recombines TRBV11-2 with TRBJ2-7, with D perhaps matching TRBD2 (5 bases). The length of the CDR3 is 14 residues. Trimming stripped 1 base from V and 3 bases from J, with 10 bases between. The V gene's germline CDR1 is SGHAT and CDR2 FQNNGV. The CDR3 here is CASSLGLANYEQYF. In nucleotides, the CDR3 is TGTGCCAGCAGCTTAGGGCTAGCCAACTACGAGCAGTACTTC.

In DNA, the CDR3 is TGTGCCACCTCCCAAGGAGGCGTTCGGGATACGGGCTACGAGCAGTACTTC. It codes for CATSQGGVRDTGYEQYF. The rearrangement links TRBV15 to TRBJ2-7, with D tentatively TRBD2 (5 bases). CDR1 and CDR2 (germline): LNHNV, YYDKDF (reference sequence). CDR3 size: 17 residues. The germline V and J ends were trimmed by 8 bases and 3 bases, with 26 bases remaining between them.

The genes are TRBV5-4 and TRBJ1-3, with unresolved D. The germline V and J ends were trimmed by 0 bases and 4 bases, with 11 bases remaining between them. Germline loops: CDR1 SGHNT, CDR2 YYREEE (reference sequence). The CDR3 is 15 residues long. The CDR3 DNA sequence: TGTGCCAGCAGCTTGGCGGGGAGCCTCGGAAACACCATATATTTT. Its protein is CASSLAGSLGNTIYF. Complete variable domain (other parts from reference TRBV5-4 and TRBJ1-3): ETGVTQSPTHLIKTRGQQVTLRCSSQSGHNTVSWYQQALGQGPQFIFQYYREEENGRGNFPPRFSGLQFPNYSSELNVNALELDDSALYLCASSLAGSLGNTIYFGEGSWLTVV.

Judged by abundance, this clone is medium-sized. The rearrangement uses TRBV28 and TRBJ1-2, with D uncertain. Germline lookup yields CDR1 MDHEN and CDR2 SYDVKM. The V gene lost 5 bases and the J gene lost 5 bases, with 12 bases spanning the gap. This CDR3 is 13 amino acids long. The CDR3 nucleotides are TGTGCCAGCAGTCCCGGACTGCCGTATGGCTACACCTTC. This codes for CASSPGLPYGYTF.

The V and J genes are TRBV18 and TRBJ2-1; 9 bases match TRBD2. The CDR3 runs 15 residues. V lost 3 bases and J lost 9; bases outside the gene matches: 9. Germline values: CDR1 KGHSH, CDR2 LQKENI. CDR3 in amino acids: CASSPLTSGEGEQFF. CDR3 in DNA: TGTGCCAGCTCACCTCTGACTAGCGGAGAGGGTGAGCAGTTCTTC.

The genes are TRBV27 and TRBJ2-7; 12 nucleotides align to TRBD2. The CDR3 runs to 16 residues. V dropped 5 bases and J dropped 5; count of bases not matched to a gene: 10. Germline V CDR1 and CDR2: MNHEY, SMNVEV (reference sequence). The DNA for the CDR3 is TGTGCCAGCAGTCCCCAGACTAGCGGGAGTAACCACGAGCAGTACTTC. It encodes CASSPQTSGSNHEQYF.

The chain has TRBV6-5 and TRBJ2-7; D unclear. Trimming cost V 0 bases and J 2 bases, with 11 bases left between them. Germline values: CDR1 MNHEY, CDR2 SVGAGI. The CDR3 covers 15 residues. The CDR3 DNA reads TGTGCCAGCAGTTACTCGGGCAGACCCACCTACGAGCAGTACTTC. It encodes CASSYSGRPTYEQYF.

This CDR3 reads CASSQAPGTSGSTDTQYF. For the CDR3, the DNA is TGCGCCAGCAGCCAAGCCCCCGGGACTAGCGGGAGCACAGATACGCAGTATTTT. V usage is TRBV4-1 and J usage is TRBJ2-3; 12 positions match TRBD2. V lost 1 base and J lost 0; bases outside the gene matches: 5. CDR3 length: 18 residues. CDR1 is MGHRA and CDR2 is YSYEKL in the germline V gene.

V gene TRBV5-3 combines with J gene TRBJ1-5, with no clear D. TRBV5-3 falls under the ORF class, with uncertain function. The CDR3 sequence is 16 residues long. V dropped 7 bases and J dropped 0 bases, with 17 bases sitting between them. CDR3 bases: TGTGCCAGAGCGGAGTTAATGTTGTATAGCAATCAGCCCCAGCATTTT. This codes for CARAELMLYSNQPQHF.

This clone was detected only a few times. The sample carries other DNA sequences with the same CDR3. This rearrangement joins TRBV9 to TRBJ2-3; 9 nucleotides match TRBD2. The CDR3 runs 16 residues. V shed 3 bases, J shed 0 bases, and the junction held 5 bases outside the gene matches. Per the germline V gene, CDR1 is SGDLS and CDR2 is YYNGEE. CDR3 DNA sequence: TGTGCCAGCAGCGCCCTAGCGGGATTGAGCACAGATACGCAGTATTTT. This gives the protein CASSALAGLSTDTQYF.

The DNA of the CDR3 is TGTGCCAGCAGCTTGGAAGCGGGAGCATCCTACGAGCAGTACTTC. As protein: CASSLEAGASYEQYF. V is TRBV5-4 and J is TRBJ2-7; 8 bases map to TRBD2. The J segment lost 1 base and the V segment lost 0 bases, leaving 3 bases of the junction unmatched. Germline assignment: CDR1 SGHNT and CDR2 YYREEE (reference sequence). The CDR3 runs 15 residues.

This clone was picked up one time. The chain is built from TRBV14 and TRBJ1-1; D gene uncertain. The CDR3 has 13 amino acids. The germline V gene encodes CDR1 SGHDN and CDR2 FVKESK. V was trimmed by 1 base and J by 0 bases, leaving 3 bases between them. DNA of the CDR3: TGTGCCAGCAGCCAAGGTATGAACACTGAAGCTTTCTTT. Encoded protein: CASSQGMNTEAFF.

The gene calls are TRBV2 and TRBJ1-3, with unresolved D. The CDR3 has 15 amino acids. V gave up 1 base and J gave up 0 bases, with 7 bases separating them. Germline loops: CDR1 SNHLY, CDR2 FYNNEI. The CDR3 nucleotides read TGTGCCAGCAGTGAAGGACTCATCTCTGGAAACACCATATATTTT. Protein product: CASSEGLISGNTIYF.

This clone came up once. This chain connects TRBV23-1 to TRBJ2-7; maybe TRBD2 (5 bases). TRBV23-1 is an ORF, and what it does is uncertain. The CDR3 is 17 residues long. Trimming shortened V by 7 bases and J by 0 bases, and 22 bases separated the two germline ends. CDR3 region: CASTHTLGILSSYEQYF. CDR3 nucleotides: TGCGCCAGCACCCACACCCTCGGGATCCTTAGCTCCTACGAGCAGTACTTC.

This chain uses TRBV6-5 with TRBJ1-5; 7 bases are shared with TRBD1. CDR1 is MNHEY, CDR2 SVGAGI, per germline. V shed 6 bases and J 4 bases; nucleotides not matched to a gene: 6. The CDR3 covers 14 residues. CDR3 nucleotide sequence: TGTGCCAGCAGCCCCAGGGGGAGGAATCAGCCCCAGCATTTT. This gives the protein CASSPRGRNQPQHF.

V usage is TRBV28 and J usage is TRBJ1-2; 8 nucleotides align to TRBD1. Germline CDR1 reads MDHEN; CDR2 reads SYDVKM. The CDR3 extends over 15 amino acids. Unmatched junction bases numbered 3, after V lost 3 bases and J lost 0 bases. CDR3 in DNA: TGTGCCAGCAGTTTCGGGACAGGCTCTAACTATGGCTACACCTTC. It yields the protein CASSFGTGSNYGYTF.

Written as DNA, the CDR3 is TGTGCCAGCAGCTTAGGGGCAGGCAATCAGCCCCAGCATTTT. Its translation: CASSLGAGNQPQHF. The rearrangement uses TRBV11-2 and TRBJ1-5; no clear D. The CDR3 runs to 14 residues. The V gene's germline CDR1 is SGHAT and CDR2 FQNNGV. V was clipped by 1 base and J by 2 bases, with 6 bases between them.

The chain recombines TRBV7-2 with TRBJ2-7, with TRBD1 as a possible D gene (5 bases). The length of the CDR3 is 13 residues. Germline values: CDR1 SGHTA, CDR2 FQGNSA. V was shortened by 4 bases and J by 10 bases, with 17 bases between the two germline ends. The CDR3 DNA follows: TGTGCCAGCAGCTCCGTTACCCAGGGCCCCCAGTACTTC. Amino acid sequence: CASSSVTQGPQYF.

A few counts support this clone. Different DNA sequences within this sample yield the same CDR3. This chain connects TRBV29-1 to TRBJ1-4; 8 bases map to TRBD1. Trimming removed 0 bases from V and 8 bases from J; junction bases left unmatched: 2. Per the germline V gene, CDR1 is SQVTM and CDR2 is ANQGSEA. This CDR3 comprises 13 residues. The DNA for the CDR3 is TGCAGCGTTGAAGACAGGGGGCGGGAAAAACTGTTTTTT. Translation gives CSVEDRGREKLFF.

The chain carries TRBV13 and TRBJ2-3; 8 positions agree with TRBD2. This CDR3 has 17 residues. Germline V CDR1 and CDR2: PRHDT, FYEKMQ (reference sequence). V lost 1 base and J lost 7; bases outside the gene matches: 13. The CDR3: CASSLAPASGLVYTQYF. DNA for the CDR3: TGTGCCAGCAGCTTAGCCCCCGCTAGCGGGCTGGTTTATACGCAGTATTTT.

The J gene is TRBJ2-1, the V gene TRBV30; TRBD2 matches 11 bases. V shed 5 bases and J 4 bases; nucleotides not matched to a gene: 10. From germline, CDR1 is GTSNPN and CDR2 SVGIG (reference sequence). CDR3 length: 16 amino acids. The CDR3 sequence is CAWLKQGLADYNEQFF. CDR3 bases: TGTGCCTGGCTTAAACAGGGACTAGCGGATTACAATGAGCAGTTCTTC.

The genes are TRBV18 and TRBJ2-7, with TRBD1 matching 7 bases. V shed 7 bases, J shed 2 bases, and the junction held 8 bases outside the gene matches. The CDR3 contains 14 residues. Germline values: CDR1 KGHSH, CDR2 LQKENI. The CDR3: CASFAGTEAYEQYF. Written as DNA, the CDR3 is TGTGCCAGCTTCGCCGGGACAGAAGCCTACGAGCAGTACTTC.